The 5 T cell receptor beta chains below were found in one sample sequenced in a study of T cells after yellow fever vaccination. TCRdb reprocessed the 5' RACE reads via MiXCR and lists one record per CDR3 protein. The sample shows about 580,000 distinct CDR3 sequences, around 17% of them seen only once. Material: PBMCs, obtained less than 6 days after the first yellow fever vaccination. These receptors came from a man aged 18 to 35 who received the YFV17D yellow fever vaccine.

This clonotype was seen only a few times. The chain has TRBV7-2 and TRBJ2-7; 8 nucleotides line up with TRBD2. CDR1 is SGHTA, CDR2 FQGNSA, per germline. The CDR3 has 16 amino acids. Trimming removed 2 bases from V and 3 bases from J; junction bases left unmatched: 9. As DNA, the CDR3 is TGTGCCAGCAGCTTAACGACGGGGGGGGTGATCTACGAGCAGTACTTC. This encodes CASSLTTGGVIYEQYF.

This clonotype turned up a few times. The chain is built from TRBV30 and TRBJ2-1; 8 nucleotides line up with TRBD1. Losses at the gene ends were 6 bases for V and 4 bases for J; bases not matched to a gene: 8. The CDR3 is made up of 14 amino acids. The germline gives CDR1 GTSNPN, CDR2 SVGIG (reference sequence). CDR3 sequence: CACPRQGNYNEQFF. The CDR3 DNA reads as TGTGCCTGCCCTCGACAGGGGAATTACAATGAGCAGTTCTTC.

This CDR3 is CSARTAAVYEQYV. The CDR3 region has the DNA TGCAGTGCTAGGACGGCGGCGGTCTACGAGCAGTACGTC. J is TRBJ2-7 and V is TRBV20-1; D not resolved. Trimming took 3 bases from V and 3 from J, leaving 12 bases between them. Germline V CDR1 and CDR2: DFQATT, SNEGSKA (reference sequence). The CDR3 has 13 residues.

The table lists this clonotype with a few counts. The genes are TRBV7-6 and TRBJ1-6, with TRBD1 matching 8 bases. V shed 5 bases and J 10 bases; nucleotides not matched to a gene: 4. CDR3 length equals 13 residues. CDR1 SGHVS and CDR2 FNYEAQ come from the germline V gene. The CDR3 loop is CASSRTGSSPLHF. In nucleotides, the CDR3 is TGTGCCAGCAGCCGGACAGGGAGCTCACCCCTCCACTTT.

V and J are TRBV7-9 and TRBJ1-2; possible D gene TRBD1, 5 bases. Germline loops: CDR1 SEHNR, CDR2 FQNEAQ (reference sequence). Trimming shortened V by 5 bases and J by 8 bases, and 21 bases separated the two germline ends. This CDR3 has 15 amino acids. CDR3 amino acids: CASSQQNGGPQGYTF. The CDR3, as DNA: TGTGCCAGCAGCCAACAAAACGGGGGACCACAGGGCTACACCTTC.